This T cell receptor beta chain was identified during a study of siplizumab effects on memory and regulatory T cells. Data came from immunoSEQ multiplex PCR; TCRdb stores just in-frame clones and leaves some out. Of about 120,000 clones in the sample, 90% to 95% are singletons; the top ten hold over 0.15%. As concerns this clone: The antigen is unknown.

The CDR3 is made up of 14 amino acids. J was trimmed by 1 base and V by 7 bases; bases with no gene match: 2. Germline V gives CDR1 MDHEN, CDR2 SYDVKM. The study's findings and limits: Apparently more diverse than memory cells, naive T cells also seemed major alloresponse contributors. Sequences below about 10^-5 frequency were poorly captured, limiting mapping of alloreactive clones. Whether proliferating Tregs in siplizumab cultures suppress was not functionally confirmed.

The sequencing input was non-Treg CD4+ T cells sorted from blood. This receptor was identified in a human donor in good health. The rearrangement joins TRBV28 to TRBJ1-1; 11 nucleotides match TRBD1. The CDR3 sequence is CASTGTGGNTEAFF. CDR3 nucleotides: TGTGCCAGCACCGGGACAGGGGGGAACACTGAAGCTTTCTTT.